The TCR beta chain under discussion was sequenced for a study of cytomegalovirus exposure and HLA in healthy donors (dated by TCRdb to the late 2010s). Regarding the research as a whole: An earlier analysis of 550 to 700 of the donors reported approximately 290 Gb of sequence data and 117 million unique TCR beta sequences from some 180 million T cells. An early release covering around 630 HLA-typed donors comprised about 320 gigabases of sequencing data and around 80 million unique TCR sequences. The genetic ancestry cluster associated with self-reported Caucasian donors included about 84% of the roughly 400 genotyped donors. The study aimed to test whether signatures of past pathogen exposure could be identified by cataloging public T cell receptors. The T cell repertoires of 666 subjects were profiled by immunosequencing and related to cytomegalovirus serostatus. Besides the first cohort of roughly 700 subjects, a separate validation cohort made up of about 120 different subjects was used. High-throughput TCR immunosequencing, statistical association of individual TCRs with disease status, and machine learning were combined to predict cytomegalovirus infection status. A later analysis re-analyzed previously published TCR beta repertoires from approximately 700 donors and added high-resolution HLA genotyping to study TCR occurrence patterns. Rather than using new phenotypic data, the later analysis identified candidate immune exposures from TCR beta sequences and from how often those sequences occurred across donors. In an earlier analysis of 587 of the donors, high-throughput TCR beta sequencing was used to judge whether each TCR beta V gene segment behaved as functional or pseudogenic. Donor age, sex, ethnicity and CMV serostatus were collected together with the repertoire data. A later genetic analysis used genome-wide SNP genotypes for about three fifths of the 666 donors, treating that subset as a discovery cohort. All discovery cohort repertoires had been generated on a single sequencing platform. HLA typing included class I and class II loci at four-digit resolution. Typing coverage differed by locus: A, B, C, DRB1 and DQB1 were typed in roughly 629-640 donors, DQA1 in about 560, DPA1 in some 570, and DPB1 in just under 490. A handful of DR-DQ haplotypes were handled as single units for association and clustering because linkage in the cohort was strong. Among roughly 370 genotyped donors of the cohort, an average of 235,054 unique TCR beta nucleotide sequences were sequenced per donor, around a sixth of them non-productive. Study-wide findings and limitations: Approximately 18 rarely observed V segments, including chromosome 9 orphons, were excluded from the earlier analysis of just under 600 of the donors because counts were too low. Roughly uniform sequencing depth across donors was assumed in presence/absence analyses, although this assumption may not hold. A later analysis found that TCR association rates varied across HLA loci, with DRB1 alleles showing the most associated TCRs and HLA-C alleles the fewest. According to the authors, the approach could potentially be generalized to other disease states and immunological phenotypes. In a later analysis, about 16,000 TCR beta sequences were associated with specific HLA alleles at a false discovery rate of 0.05. V-gene and J-gene trimming of TCR beta chains was associated with a missense DCLRE1C variant in a later genetic analysis, and the association was replicated in an independent cohort. Compared with equally common non-associated chains, HLA-associated TCR beta chains in a later analysis were more clonally expanded and had lower generation probabilities. Only TCR beta chains were sequenced in this cohort, and the absence of alpha or paired-chain data limited detectable features. Correlated functional status among segregating V segments might reflect linkage disequilibrium, but an unknown experimental factor could not be ruled out. In a later analysis, several top co-occurrence clusters were reported to appear linked to parvovirus B19, influenza, CMV and Epstein-Barr virus. Most TCR sequences were seen in very few donors, while some public TCRs were found in many individuals. The study listed 164 TCR beta chains as associated with cytomegalovirus. Cytomegalovirus status was reported to be diagnosed by the classifier with high specificity and sensitivity in both the original and validation cohorts. In vitro tests confirmed that three of the cytomegalovirus-associated TCR beta chains recognize cytomegalovirus antigens. A group of highly shared sequence variants was considered likely to be a technical artifact of the sequencing pipeline. A further reported finding was that TCR beta sequences accurately predicted the HLA-A and HLA-B alleles for most subjects in the first cohort. In a later analysis, most CMV-associated TCR beta chains were found to appear HLA-restricted, with HLA associations seemingly driven largely by CMV exposure. The 87-base-pair reads could not distinguish some IMGT-functional V segments, including TRBV6-2 and TRBV6-3, so those segments were excluded. An earlier analysis of approximately 530 of the donors showed that most TCR beta V segments appeared in productive rearrangements either about 90% or about 30% of the time, which broadly matched IMGT annotations. According to a later genetic analysis, donors in an Asian-associated ancestry cluster had fewer N-insertions in productive TCRs than the approximately 630-donor mean. HLA typing was unavailable for some donors at each locus, so association tests used only the typed subset. CMV serostatus was the only immune exposure information available for the cohort. When HLA alleles, especially DR and DQ, strongly co-occurred, TCR associations were difficult to assign to individual alleles.

Library preparation employed the immunoSEQ multiplex PCR assay. A mixture of 60 forward primers for TCR Vbeta segments and 13 reverse primers for TCR Jbeta segments was used in the multiplex PCR. The CDR3 region of rearranged TCR beta genes was amplified from genomic DNA with a multiplex PCR assay. The amplified TCR beta libraries were sequenced on the Illumina HiSeq System as 87-base-pair reads. Per the original workflow: Across the roughly 600 repertoires, a later analysis counted about 81 million unique TCR beta chains, roughly 11 million of which were shared by at least two donors. To remove PCR and sequencing errors, raw reads were error-corrected and collapsed into unique sequences using a nearest-neighbor algorithm that merged closely related sequences. CDR3 sequences were aligned to IMGT reference sequences to assign V, D and J gene segments. For a sequence to be retained, a match of at least six nucleotides was required to both a V gene segment and a J gene segment. A rearrangement was called productive if the CDR3 had no stop codons and remained in frame with V and J, and every other rearrangement was called non-productive. CDR3 was defined according to IMGT convention as the region running from the second conserved V-encoded cysteine to the conserved J-encoded phenylalanine. The earlier analysis of more than 450 of the donors excluded sequences that lacked an unambiguous match to a single V gene segment. An earlier analysis of fewer than 650 of the donors classified V segments as functional when productive rearrangements were above 56.7% and as segregating when the standard deviation between donors was above 5%. To diagnose cytomegalovirus status from the catalog of TCR beta chain sequences, a statistical classification framework was built. In a later analysis, V and J genes were assigned by comparing TCR nucleotide sequences against IMGT/GENE-DB human TR gene sequences. The TCRdist pipeline was used in a later analysis to assign CDR3 sequences and most-parsimonious VDJ recombination scenarios. In a later analysis, each TCR beta chain was defined by its CDR3 amino acid sequence together with its V-gene family, and reads lacking a unique V-gene family were excluded. To address suspected cross-contamination and a sequencing artifact, a later analysis removed around 590 highly shared, low-generation-probability nucleotide sequences. A later analysis calculated a clonal expansion index for each public chain from normalized within-repertoire ranks of inferred template counts. Generation probabilities in a later analysis came from a VDJ recombination model fitted to out-of-frame rearrangements, and those results were checked against IGoR. In a later analysis, hypergeometric tests were used to score TCR-TCR, TCR-HLA and TCR-CMV co-occurrence, with a repertoire-size bias correction applied to TCR pairs. A later analysis estimated false discovery rates by permuting HLA or CMV assignments 20 times. In a later analysis, co-occurring TCRs were grouped using DBSCAN, with TCRdist sequence similarity added in when clustering inside HLA-allele-positive subsets. For co-occurrence clustering, repertoires with fewer than 30,000 or more than 120,000 public chains were excluded, along with five repertoires with anomalous nucleotide sharing. TCRdb limited this immuneACCESS table to in-frame rearrangements with V and J called. A share of clones is missing; checked studies link under half to unresolved V genes, and the rest is unexplained. V, J and clone size are taken as reported in that table, and D and trimming were inferred from the DNA itself. The sample records fewer than 85,000 clones, around 65% of which are singletons. The ten largest clones add up to 4.9% of the sample.

Concerning this clone itself: This clone's antigen is unknown. One base away there is no much larger clone; base qualities are not given.

In total, over 600 healthy bone marrow donors made up the cohort. At the time of sampling, every cohort member was nominally healthy, though immune exposures that went unrecorded were likely present. The donor tested CMV seropositive, placing the donor among the approximately 290 seropositive members of the cohort. Every donor gave a peripheral blood sample, and the peripheral blood mononuclear cells from that sample were used for TCR beta sequencing. The Qiagen DNeasy Blood Extraction Kit was used to extract genomic DNA from the blood cell samples. According to the germline V gene (reference sequence), CDR1 reads LNHDA and CDR2 reads SQIVND. The junction shows trimming of 3 bases on V and 0 bases on J, and the gene matches do not reach 5 bases of it. The CDR3 sequence holds 17 residues, the cysteine and phenylalanine included. The CDR3 DNA has 51 bases and is translated from base 1.

Sequenced input: PBMCs. The chain joins TRBV19 to TRBJ2-6, with 7 middle bases fitting TRBD1. The sequence came from a man aged 60 to 69 in good health and CMV-seropositive. The CDR3 corresponds to CASSIRDRLSGANVLTF. In nucleotide form, the sequence is TGTGCCAGTAGTATTAGGGACAGACTCTCTGGGGCCAACGTCCTGACTTTC. Reference TRBV19 and TRBJ2-6 genes cover what lies past the CDR3, so the full variable domain is DGGITQSPKYLFRKEGQNVTLSCEQNLNHDAMYWYRQDPGQGLRLIYYSQIVNDFQKGDIAEGYSVSREKKESFPLTVTSAQKNPTAFYLCASSIRDRLSGANVLTFGAGSRLTVL.